The present T cell receptor (beta chain) was sequenced within a study of cytomegalovirus exposure and HLA in healthy donors. Amplification used 60 Vbeta primers and 13 Jbeta primers. Produced via immunoSEQ multiplex PCR; TCRdb's table is partial and in-frame only. The repertoire holds roughly 100,000 clones, with 65% to 85% as singletons. Study-wide findings and caveats: Later on, a genetic analysis was performed. It linked a missense variant in DCLRE1C with V- and J-gene trimming of TCR beta.

A note on this clone: Its specificity is unknown.

Germline CDR1 reads GTSNPN; CDR2 reads SVGIG (reference sequence). CDR3 length: 14 residues. V lost 3 bases, J lost 8 bases, and 4 bases stayed unmatched. The sequenced sample consisted of PBMCs. The origin of this receptor is a male donor in good health and CMV-seronegative. V and J are TRBV30 and TRBJ2-4; TRBD2 agrees at 13 bases. The CDR3 nucleotides are TGTGCCTGGAGCAGGACTAGCGGGAGAGACATTCAGTACTTC. Its translation is CAWSRTSGRDIQYF.